A selection of T cell receptor beta chains follows, all from one sample in a study of PD-L1 blockade in urothelial cancer. Clones were read by immunoSEQ multiplex PCR, and TCRdb kept only the in-frame ones, dropping some. Of about 51,000 clones detected, 70% to 90% appear once; the ten largest clones hold approximately 16%. The starting material was PBMCs, obtained around atezolizumab (anti-PD-L1) treatment. These receptors were taken from a man aged 55-75 years with urothelial cancer. The CDR3 runs from the conserved cysteine through the conserved F or W. D genes are given only for firm matches. Only some rows state a clone size, as once, few, many or a class for expanded clones.

D,V,J,size,DNA,CDR3
-,TRBV29-1,TRBJ2-5,-,TGCAGCGGTGTCGTGGGGCAGACCCAGTACTTC,CSGVVGQTQYF
-,TRBV10-3,TRBJ2-2,-,TGTGCCATCAGTGAGTCGGGCAGGGCCGTACCGTCCGGGGAGCTGTTTTTT,CAISESGRAVPSGELFF
-,TRBV5-5,TRBJ2-2,-,TGTGCCAGCAGCTTGAGCGGGTTGGTCGGGGAGCTGTTTTTT,CASSLSGLVGELFF
-,TRBV27,TRBJ2-3,once,TGTGCCAGCAGTTTCTCTAGCACAGATACGCAGTATTTT,CASSFSSTDTQYF
TRBD1,TRBV9,TRBJ1-1,once,TGTGCCAGCAGCTCTACAGGGGGCACTGAAGCTTTCTTT,CASSSTGGTEAFF
TRBD1,TRBV7-8,TRBJ2-1,-,TGTGCCAGCAGTTCCGGACAGGGGTCCAATAATGAGCAGTTCTTC,CASSSGQGSNNEQFF
TRBD1,TRBV27,TRBJ1-2,-,TGTGCCAGCAGTGCCGGGACAGGGTTTTTTGGCTACACCTTC,CASSAGTGFFGYTF
TRBD2,TRBV7-3,TRBJ2-7,-,TGTGCCAGCAGCCAGACTAGCGGGGCCTACGAGCAGTACTTC,CASSQTSGAYEQYF
TRBD2,TRBV13,TRBJ2-3,-,TGTGCCAGCAGCCCGGACGGAGCGGGAGATGCAGATACGCAGTATTTT,CASSPDGAGDADTQYF
TRBD1,TRBV19,TRBJ1-4,-,TGTGCCAGTAGTCCCGGGACAGGGACGGTGGTACTGTTTTTT,CASSPGTGTVVLFF
TRBD1,TRBV6-5,TRBJ1-5,-,TGTGCCAGCCGCGGGCAGGGGGCTCCAAATCAGCCCCAGCATTTT,CASRGQGAPNQPQHF
TRBD1,TRBV19,TRBJ2-7,-,TGTGCCAGTACCAAGAGCGACAGGGGCGAGCAGTACTTC,CASTKSDRGEQYF
TRBD2,TRBV6-6,TRBJ2-1,-,TGTGCCAGCGTCCGGGAGGTGGGTGAGCAGTTCTTC,CASVREVGEQFF
TRBD1,TRBV9,TRBJ2-3,-,TGTGCCAGCAACCACCCGGGACAGGGGTTAGCAGATACGCAGTATTTT,CASNHPGQGLADTQYF
-,TRBV6-1,TRBJ2-6,-,TGTGCCAGCATCTTCTCTGGGGCCAACGTCCTGACTTTC,CASIFSGANVLTF
-,TRBV19,TRBJ2-3,-,TGTGCCAGTAGTACTAGAGCTAGCACAGATACGCAGTATTTT,CASSTRASTDTQYF
-,TRBV19,TRBJ2-5,-,TGTGCCAGTACCTCGTTGGGGGCCGAGACCCAGTACTTC,CASTSLGAETQYF
-,TRBV5-8,TRBJ1-2,once,TGTGCCAGCAGCTTCCGCAGCTATGGCTACACCTTC,CASSFRSYGYTF
TRBD1,TRBV6-1,TRBJ2-6,-,TGTGCCAGCAGTGTAGGAGGACAGGGGTTTGGGGCCAACGTCCTGACTTTC,CASSVGGQGFGANVLTF
-,TRBV6-1,TRBJ1-5,-,TGTGCCAGCAGTGGGTGGAGGCAGACAAGGAATCAGCCCCAGCATTTT,CASSGWRQTRNQPQHF